The present T cell receptor beta chain was sequenced within a study of beta chain features in type 1 diabetes. Study-level results: Overrepresentation of cells with high TCR expression could result from cDNA sequencing.

Stem cell-like memory, regulatory, central memory and naive CD4+ cells were sorted via CD45RO/CCR7/CD25/CD127/CD95/CD27. V shed 4 bases and J shed 2 bases, with 11 bases lying between them. The CDR3 consists of 14 residues. Germline CDR1 PRHDT, CDR2 FYEKMQ (reference sequence). Since all of the isolated RNA was reverse transcribed, expressed TCRB transcripts were what got sequenced. Only in-frame clones appear in the TCRdb table, and some are missing; sequencing was by immunoSEQ multiplex PCR. The sample contains approximately 400,000 clones, roughly 16% of which appear only once. Regarding this clone: The antigen remains unidentified.

The clonotype comes from a woman aged 18-29 years in good health. The sequenced sample consisted of naive CD4+ T cells from blood. The chain recombines TRBV13 with TRBJ2-5; TRBD1 might be the D (5 bases). CDR3 in amino acids: CASSWGRQQETQYF. As DNA, the CDR3 is TGTGCCAGCAGCTGGGGCAGACAGCAAGAGACCCAGTACTTC.